The 25 T cell receptor beta chains in this list originate from one sample, sequenced in a study of T cell responses to AZD1222 COVID-19 vaccine. Method: immunoSEQ multiplex PCR; TCRdb's copy keeps in-frame clones and lacks some. The table lists around 69,000 clones, 84% of them singletons. The sample here was peripheral blood, taken on day 0 of AZD1222 vaccination. These receptor sequences come from an adult in good health.

This chain uses TRBV5-1 with TRBJ2-1; no reliable D call. This CDR3 comprises 13 residues. Trimming shortened V by 1 base and J by 6 bases, and 8 bases separated the two germline ends. Germline CDR1 SGHRS, CDR2 YFSETQ. The CDR3 spells CASSLLESNEQFF. As DNA, the CDR3 is TGCGCCAGCAGCTTGCTGGAGTCCAATGAGCAGTTCTTC. The entire variable domain, with the rest obtained from reference TRBV5-1 and TRBJ2-1, is as follows: KAGVTQTPRYLIKTRGQQVTLSCSPISGHRSVSWYQQTPGQGLQFLFEYFSETQRNKGNFPGRFSGRQFSNSRSEMNVSTLELGDSALYLCASSLLESNEQFFGPGTRLTVL.

The V call is TRBV5-1, the J call TRBJ1-6; D call uncertain. The CDR3 spans 14 residues. CDR1 SGHRS and CDR2 YFSETQ come from the germline V gene. V was clipped by 7 bases and J by 6 bases, with 14 bases between them. The CDR3 nucleotides read TGCGCCAGCGGCGCGTGGGCAGTTAATTCACCCCTCCACTTT. Its protein product is CASGAWAVNSPLHF.

The chain employs TRBV15 and TRBJ2-6; D gene ambiguous. The CDR3 consists of 17 residues. CDR1 LNHNV and CDR2 YYDKDF come from the germline V gene (reference sequence). V was shortened by 0 bases and J by 0 bases, with 9 bases between the two germline ends. This chain's CDR3 is CATSRDETNSGANVLTF. The CDR3 coding sequence is TGTGCCACCAGCAGAGACGAGACAAACTCTGGGGCCAACGTCCTGACTTTC.

The chain uses TRBV13 and TRBJ2-1; weak D call: TRBD2 (5 bases). The CDR3 contains 13 residues. Germline V CDR1 and CDR2: PRHDT, FYEKMQ (reference sequence). V lost 5 bases and J lost 5, with 10 bases in between. CDR3 in DNA: TGTGCCAGCAGCCCAGGAGGTGACAATGAGCAGTTCTTC. This gives the protein CASSPGGDNEQFF.

The rearrangement uses TRBV28 and TRBJ1-1; the D gene is possibly TRBD1 (6 bases). CDR3 size: 15 residues. The germline CDR1 and CDR2 sequences are MDHEN and SYDVKM. Trimming stripped 5 bases from V and 2 bases from J, with 15 bases between. The CDR3 bases are TGTGCCAGCAGTCGCTCGACAGGCCTCAACACTGAAGCTTTCTTT. It codes for CASSRSTGLNTEAFF. Variable domain in full (rest from reference TRBV28 and TRBJ1-1): DVKVTQSSRYLVKRTGEKVFLECVQDMDHENMFWYRQDPGLGLRLIYFSYDVKMKEKGDIPEGYSVSREKKERFSLILESASTNQTSMYLCASSRSTGLNTEAFFGQGTRLTVV.

This chain joins TRBV27 and TRBJ1-1; possibly TRBD1 for D (5 bases). The CDR3 contains 16 residues. The germline V and J ends were trimmed by 6 bases and 1 base, with 18 bases remaining between them. From germline, CDR1 is MNHEY and CDR2 SMNVEV (reference sequence). The CDR3: CASSPSQGDTNTEAFF. The CDR3 DNA follows: TGTGCCAGCAGCCCCTCGCAGGGCGACACGAACACTGAAGCTTTCTTT.

The chain employs TRBV2 and TRBJ2-7, with TRBD2 matching over 12 bases. CDR1 and CDR2 from the germline V gene are SNHLY and FYNNEI. With V trimmed by 2 bases and J by 5 bases, 4 bases remained unmatched. The CDR3 is made up of 15 amino acids. CDR3 coding DNA: TGTGCCAGCAGTGAACCTACTAGCGGGAGGCACGAGCAGTACTTC. It translates to CASSEPTSGRHEQYF.

The rearrangement joins TRBV3-1 (or the pseudogene TRBV3-2) to TRBJ1-2, with D uncertain. This CDR3 comprises 18 residues. Germline V gene lookup returns CDR1 LGHDT and CDR2 YNNKEL (reference sequence). The V end was cut by 5 bases, the J end by 0 bases, with 22 bases between. The CDR3 DNA sequence: TGTGCCAGCAGCTCTTATCTTACGACAATCGGAGCTAACTATGGCTACACCTTC. It codes for CASSSYLTTIGANYGYTF.

The chain is built from TRBV28 and TRBJ1-5; 8 nucleotides line up with TRBD1. CDR1 and CDR2 (germline): MDHEN, SYDVKM. The length of the CDR3 is 16 residues. V was pared by 3 bases and J by 3 bases, with 7 bases of the junction left unmatched. CDR3 in DNA: TGTGCCAGCAGTTTTTCCGGACAGGGCTACAATCAGCCCCAGCATTTT. Translation: CASSFSGQGYNQPQHF.

This rearrangement joins TRBV4-1 to TRBJ1-4; 12 positions agree with TRBD1. J lost 2 bases, V lost 1 base, and 5 bases had no gene match. The germline V gene has CDR1 MGHRA and CDR2 YSYEKL. The CDR3 covers 18 residues. In nucleotides, the CDR3 is TGCGCCAGCAGCCAAGCACCGGGACAGGGGGCTACTAATGAAAAACTGTTTTTT. Protein: CASSQAPGQGATNEKLFF.

The CDR3 region is CASSPEVFSPLHF. The CDR3 coding sequence is TGTGCCAGCAGCCCTGAAGTGTTCTCACCCCTCCACTTT. The rearrangement joins TRBV12-3 or TRBV12-4 to TRBJ1-6; D not certain. The CDR3 has 13 amino acids. Trimming pared 6 bases from V and 10 bases from J, leaving 13 bases between.

The rearrangement joins TRBV9 to TRBJ2-7, with 7 bases aligning to TRBD2. Unmatched junction bases numbered 11, after V lost 0 bases and J lost 11 bases. Germline V gene data show CDR1 as SGDLS and CDR2 as YYNGEE. This CDR3 is 14 amino acids long. Here the CDR3 reads CASSVGFLEGGEYF. CDR3 nucleotide sequence: TGTGCCAGCAGCGTAGGATTTTTAGAGGGAGGGGAGTACTTC.

The chain joins TRBV4-1 to TRBJ2-2, with D possibly TRBD1 on 5 matching bases. The V and J ends lost 4 bases and 0 bases respectively, with 9 bases between them. CDR3 length: 15 residues. Germline values: CDR1 MGHRA, CDR2 YSYEKL. The CDR3 DNA reads TGCGCCAGCAGCCCGACAGCCTCGAACACCGGGGAGCTGTTTTTT. It is translated as CASSPTASNTGELFF.

The chain employs TRBV6-5 and TRBJ1-1, with D possibly being TRBD1 (5 bases). V shed 4 bases and J shed 3 bases, with 9 bases lying between them. CDR3 size: 13 residues. CDR1 is MNHEY and CDR2 is SVGAGI in the germline V gene. The CDR3 spells CASSFWGYTEAFF. The CDR3 DNA sequence: TGTGCCAGCAGTTTTTGGGGGTACACTGAAGCTTTCTTT.

CDR3 loop: CASSLVQQETQYF. CDR3 coding DNA: TGTGCCAGCAGTTTGGTACAACAAGAGACCCAGTACTTC. The rearrangement joins TRBV28 to TRBJ2-5, with D uncertain. Deletions cut 3 bases from V and 2 bases from J, with 7 bases between. CDR3 length equals 13 residues. Germline V gene lookup returns CDR1 MDHEN and CDR2 SYDVKM.

J is TRBJ1-5 and V is TRBV27; 8 positions agree with TRBD1. V was pared by 2 bases and J by 0 bases, with 6 bases of the junction left unmatched. CDR3 length: 17 amino acids. The germline CDR1 and CDR2 sequences are MNHEY and SMNVEV (reference sequence). DNA for the CDR3: TGTGCCAGCAGTTTACAAACAGGGGGGTATAGCAATCAGCCCCAGCATTTT. It yields the protein CASSLQTGGYSNQPQHF.

This chain uses TRBV24-1 with TRBJ2-2, with TRBD2 as a possible D gene (5 bases). Germline V CDR1 and CDR2: KGHDR, SFDVKD. The CDR3 covers 14 residues. Trimming shortened V by 4 bases and J by 4 bases, and 9 bases separated the two germline ends. The CDR3 DNA is TGTGCCACCAGTGAAACGGGGAGCACCGGGGAGCTGTTTTTT. Translation gives CATSETGSTGELFF.

This chain links TRBV5-8 with TRBJ1-5; 9 nucleotides align to TRBD1. Germline loops: CDR1 SGHTS, CDR2 YDEGEE. V dropped 7 bases and J dropped 0; count of bases not matched to a gene: 8. The CDR3 contains 16 residues. This CDR3 reads CASGTGSGYSNQPQHF. The CDR3 DNA follows: TGTGCCAGCGGGACAGGGAGTGGTTATAGCAATCAGCCCCAGCATTTT. Using reference TRBV5-8 and TRBJ1-5 for the parts outside the CDR3, the full variable domain is EAGVTQSPTHLIKTRGQQATLRCSPISGHTSVYWYQQALGLGLQFLLWYDEGEERNRGNFPPRFSGRQFPNYSSELNVNALELEDSALYLCASGTGSGYSNQPQHFGDGTRLSIL.

The chain links TRBV4-2 to TRBJ2-7; D remains ambiguous. The CDR3 consists of 13 residues. The ends were cut back, 3 bases at V and 4 bases at J, with 10 bases in the middle. CDR1 is LGHNA, CDR2 YNFKEQ, per germline. The CDR3 region is CASSQISGYEQYF. The CDR3 nucleotides are TGTGCCAGCAGCCAGATCTCCGGATACGAGCAGTACTTC.

The J gene is TRBJ1-2, the V gene TRBV3-1 (or the pseudogene TRBV3-2), with 7 bases lining up with TRBD1. The CDR3 runs to 14 residues. V was clipped by 2 bases and J by 2 bases; unmatched bases: 2. The germline V gene encodes CDR1 LGHDT and CDR2 YNNKEL (reference sequence). The chain's CDR3 is CASSQTTGNYGYTF. DNA for the CDR3: TGTGCCAGCAGCCAAACGACAGGGAACTATGGCTACACCTTC.

This clone was detected only a few times. The genes are TRBV6-2 or TRBV6-3 and TRBJ2-7, with 8 bases identical to TRBD1. Germline trimming cut 6 bases from V and 5 bases from J; bases unmatched to any gene: 9. Germline CDR1 and CDR2: MNHEY and SVGEGT. The CDR3 is 14 amino acids. CDR3 loop: CASSLTGEVDEQYF. The CDR3 nucleotides are TGTGCCAGCAGCCTGACAGGGGAAGTTGACGAGCAGTACTTC.

J is TRBJ1-2 and V is TRBV6-6, with D possibly being TRBD1 (5 bases). In germline, CDR1 is MNHNY, CDR2 SVGAGI (reference sequence). Trimming stripped 6 bases from V and 3 bases from J, with 17 bases between. This CDR3 spans 15 amino acids. The CDR3 here is CASRDTPRGDYGYTF. The CDR3 DNA follows: TGTGCCAGCAGGGACACCCCTAGGGGTGACTATGGCTACACCTTC.

This rearrangement joins TRBV19 to TRBJ2-3; tentative D call: TRBD1 (5 bases). CDR1 and CDR2 (germline): LNHDA, SQIVND (reference sequence). Trimming pared 4 bases from V and 0 bases from J, leaving 8 bases between. The CDR3 is made up of 14 amino acids. CDR3 in DNA: TGTGCCAGTAGTAGGGGCATAAGCACAGATACGCAGTATTTT. Its translation: CASSRGISTDTQYF.

The V and J genes are TRBV6-5 and TRBJ2-7; D not certain. This CDR3 is built from 15 residues. V was clipped by 5 bases and J by 6 bases, with 20 bases between them. Per the germline V gene, CDR1 is MNHEY and CDR2 is SVGAGI. The CDR3 DNA reads TGTGCCAGCAGTAGGGTGAGAGATTTTAACGGCGAGCAGTACTTC. Translated: CASSRVRDFNGEQYF.

This clone occurred once. The chain joins TRBV27 to TRBJ2-3; TRBD2 is a possible D gene (7 bases). Deletions cut 11 bases from V and 5 bases from J, with 17 bases between. This CDR3 contains 13 residues. CDR1 is MNHEY, CDR2 SMNVEV, per germline (reference sequence). CDR3 sequence: CACKTGGIDTQYF. DNA for the CDR3: TGTGCCTGCAAGACGGGGGGCATAGATACGCAGTATTTT.